Listed here are 21 T cell receptor beta chains from one sample, sequenced in a study of blood T cells in healthy people across ages. Alongside a J-beta primer mix, a sample-barcoded 5' primer served in a second PCR lasting about 6 to 11 cycles. TCRdb recomputed calls from the 5' RACE reads with MiXCR, one row per CDR3 protein. Of 730,000 or so distinct CDR3 sequences listed, approximately 39% are singletons. What was sequenced was blood. Receptors were obtained from a woman aged 60-70 years in good health.

This clonotype was observed a few times. V and J are TRBV7-2 and TRBJ2-7; D is possibly TRBD1 (8 bases). The germline CDR1 and CDR2 sequences are SGHTA and FQGNSA. The V gene lost 3 bases and the J gene lost 7 bases, with 19 bases spanning the gap. This CDR3 region has 15 residues. CDR3 protein: CASSFSRTGRVEQYF. CDR3 bases: TGTGCCAGCAGCTTTTCCCGGACAGGGAGGGTTGAGCAGTACTTC.

CDR3 loop: CASTGGAITDTQYF. CDR3 DNA: TGTGCCAGCACGGGAGGGGCAATCACAGATACGCAGTATTTT. The chain couples TRBV11-2 to TRBJ2-3; TRBD2 aligns across 8 bases. Germline V gives CDR1 SGHAT, CDR2 FQNNGV. The CDR3 is 14 amino acids. Trimming took 7 bases from V and 2 from J; bases not matched to a gene: 5.

This clonotype showed up just a few times. V is TRBV6-2 or TRBV6-3 and J is TRBJ2-1; TRBD2 is a possible D gene (5 bases). Per the germline V gene, CDR1 is MNHEY and CDR2 is SVGEGT. The V and J ends lost 0 bases and 0 bases respectively, with 9 bases between them. The CDR3 runs 16 residues. CDR3 amino acids: CASSYSREHSYNEQFF. The CDR3, as DNA: TGTGCCAGCAGTTACTCTAGGGAGCACTCCTACAATGAGCAGTTCTTC.

The V and J genes are TRBV6-2 or TRBV6-3 and TRBJ2-7; 8 nucleotides agree with TRBD2. Unmatched junction bases numbered 10, after V lost 4 bases and J lost 2 bases. Germline loops: CDR1 MNHEY, CDR2 SVGEGT. This CDR3 has 16 amino acids. The CDR3 DNA is TGTGCCAGCAGTTCTGCCGGGACTAGAGGCACCTACGAGCAGTACTTC. As protein: CASSSAGTRGTYEQYF.

This chain uses TRBV20-1 with TRBJ2-2; TRBD2 matches at 9 bases. This CDR3 region has 14 residues. Trimming removed 5 bases from V and 2 bases from J; junction bases left unmatched: 3. From germline, CDR1 is DFQATT and CDR2 SNEGSKA (reference sequence). Here the CDR3 reads CSASTSGNTGELFF. The CDR3 DNA is TGCAGTGCTTCGACTAGCGGAAACACCGGGGAGCTGTTTTTT.

The chain is built from TRBV7-2 and TRBJ1-2, with a weak D call TRBD1 (6 bases). CDR1 is SGHTA, CDR2 FQGNSA, per germline. This CDR3 has 14 residues. V lost 5 bases to trimming and J lost 8 bases, with 18 bases between them. CDR3 sequence (DNA): TGTGCCAGCAGCGTAGACAGGCGGAGGATCGGCTACACCTTC. This gives the protein CASSVDRRRIGYTF.

As to this clonotype: A read error may account for a junction end that differs from germline. The J gene is TRBJ2-3, the V gene TRBV7-2; maybe TRBD2 (6 bases). CDR1 is SGHTA, CDR2 FQGNSA, per germline. The length of the CDR3 is 15 residues. In nucleotides, the CDR3 is TGTGTCAGCAGGGAGCCGGGGGTCAACACAGATACGCAGTATTTT. As protein: CVSREPGVNTDTQYF.

The chain employs TRBV20-1 and TRBJ2-5; 13 nucleotides agree with TRBD2. Germline values: CDR1 DFQATT, CDR2 SNEGSKA (reference sequence). The V and J ends lost 0 bases and 5 bases, in that order; junction bases with no gene match: 3. The CDR3 loop spans 15 amino acids. The CDR3 DNA sequence: TGCAGTGCTAGAGATCGGGGACTAGCGGGGGAGACCCAGTACTTC. Its protein is CSARDRGLAGETQYF.

The chain recombines TRBV5-1 with TRBJ2-5, with TRBD1 matching over 9 bases. In germline, CDR1 is SGHRS, CDR2 YFSETQ. Trimming cost V 0 bases and J 11 bases; bases outside gene matches: 14. The length of the CDR3 is 16 residues. The CDR3 sequence is CASSLEGTGTNDEQYF. In nucleotides, the CDR3 is TGCGCCAGCAGCTTGGAAGGGACAGGGACTAACGATGAGCAGTACTTC.

The rearrangement links TRBV5-1 to TRBJ2-5; no firm D call. With 0 bases removed from V and 4 bases from J, the gap between germline ends came to 13 bases. The length of the CDR3 is 15 residues. Per germline, CDR1 SGHRS and CDR2 YFSETQ. Written as DNA, the CDR3 is TGCGCCAGCAGCTTGGGCAAGACCTCAAGAGAGACCCAGTACTTC. This sequence encodes CASSLGKTSRETQYF.

The table lists this clonotype with a few counts. The rearrangement uses TRBV12-3 or TRBV12-4 and TRBJ2-1; no clear D gene. V was trimmed by 4 bases and J by 4 bases, leaving 17 bases between them. There are 16 residues in the CDR3. The CDR3 DNA follows: TGTGCCAGCAGTTCCAAGAAGGGCGGAACATACAATGAGCAGTTCTTC. Its protein product is CASSSKKGGTYNEQFF.

The genes are TRBV7-3 and TRBJ2-3, with 10 positions matching TRBD1. Germline V gene lookup returns CDR1 SGHTA and CDR2 FQGTGA. The CDR3 runs to 16 residues. The junction had 8 bases not matched to a gene; V was cut back by 3 bases and J by 5 bases. The CDR3 here is CASSLYGTGVGDTQYF. CDR3 nucleotide sequence: TGTGCCAGCAGCTTGTACGGGACAGGGGTAGGAGATACGCAGTATTTT. The full variable domain, rest sourced from reference TRBV7-3 and TRBJ2-3, is GAGVSQTPSNKVTEKGKYVELRCDPISGHTALYWYRQSLGQGPEFLIYFQGTGAADDSGLPNDRFFAVRPEGSVSTLKIQRTERGDSAVYLCASSLYGTGVGDTQYFGPGTRLTVL.

The gene calls are TRBV7-2 and TRBJ1-2; D not resolved. Germline V CDR1 and CDR2: SGHTA, FQGNSA. CDR3 size: 16 residues. The germline V and J ends were trimmed by 3 bases and 1 base, with 15 bases remaining between them. As DNA, the CDR3 is TGTGCCAGCAGCTTGCCTATCGGGCGCCGTAACTATGGCTACACCTTC. Translated: CASSLPIGRRNYGYTF.

The rearrangement uses TRBV7-2 and TRBJ2-1; 11 bases are a match to TRBD2. Trimming cost V 5 bases and J 4 bases; bases outside gene matches: 4. The CDR3 is 15 residues long. CDR1 and CDR2 from the germline V gene are SGHTA and FQGNSA. The CDR3 protein is CASSLSGGVYNEQFF. CDR3 nucleotides: TGTGCCAGCAGCCTTAGCGGGGGGGTATACAATGAGCAGTTCTTC.

This clonotype was picked up a small number of times. The gene calls are TRBV6-2 or TRBV6-3 and TRBJ1-1; D ambiguous. Germline V gives CDR1 MNHEY, CDR2 SVGEGT. This CDR3 has 13 residues. Trimming took 5 bases from V and 4 from J, leaving 11 bases between them. In nucleotides, the CDR3 is TGTGCCAGCAGTGCGCAAACAGTCACTGAAGCTTTCTTT. This gives the protein CASSAQTVTEAFF.

For the CDR3, the DNA is TGTGCCAGCAGCCCGGGACAGGGACCGAACACTGAAGCTTTCTTT. Residues: CASSPGQGPNTEAFF. The genes are TRBV4-2 and TRBJ1-1, with 9 bases that match TRBD1. Germline V CDR1 and CDR2: LGHNA, YNFKEQ. The trim removed 4 bases at V and 1 base at J, leaving 4 bases unmatched. This CDR3 has 15 residues.

The chain has TRBV20-1 and TRBJ2-5; 13 bases match TRBD2. The V and J ends lost 5 bases and 4 bases, in that order; junction bases with no gene match: 10. The CDR3 length is 16 residues. CDR1 is DFQATT, CDR2 SNEGSKA, per germline (reference sequence). In DNA, the CDR3 is TGCAGTGCTCCCCGACTAGCGGGGGGATGGCGAGAGACCCAGTACTTC. It encodes CSAPRLAGGWRETQYF.

This clonotype was picked up a small number of times. The gene calls are TRBV30 and TRBJ2-7; D is unclear. The V and J ends lost 0 bases and 0 bases respectively, with 12 bases between them. This CDR3 comprises 15 residues. From germline, CDR1 is GTSNPN and CDR2 SVGIG (reference sequence). CDR3 in DNA: TGTGCCTGGAGTGTAGGATTACCCGGCTCCTACGAGCAGTACTTC. Translating it yields CAWSVGLPGSYEQYF.

The chain combines TRBV6-5 with TRBJ2-7, with 12 bases that match TRBD2. CDR3 length: 16 amino acids. The V gene end was trimmed by 4 bases and the J gene end by 0 bases; junction bases not matched to a gene: 4. Germline V gene sequence: CDR1 MNHEY, CDR2 SVGAGI. The CDR3: CASSSTSGGSSYEQYF. In DNA, the CDR3 is TGTGCCAGCAGTTCCACTAGCGGGGGGAGCTCCTACGAGCAGTACTTC.

The chain employs TRBV5-1 and TRBJ1-1, with D maybe TRBD1 (5 bases). The CDR3 spans 15 residues. The V gene lost 0 bases and the J gene lost 5 bases, with 14 bases spanning the gap. Germline values: CDR1 SGHRS, CDR2 YFSETQ. The CDR3 loop is CASSLEGSPGTEAFF. CDR3 in DNA: TGCGCCAGCAGCTTGGAGGGGTCTCCGGGGACTGAAGCTTTCTTT.

The sample holds a few counts of this clonotype. V gene TRBV6-2 or TRBV6-3 combines with J gene TRBJ2-7, with TRBD2 matching over 7 bases. Per germline, CDR1 MNHEY and CDR2 SVGEGT. Germline trimming cut 4 bases from V and 1 base from J; bases unmatched to any gene: 4. The length of the CDR3 is 14 residues. CDR3 sequence (DNA): TGTGCCAGCAGTTCTCTGGGGGGGTCCTACGAGCAGTACTTC. Amino acids: CASSSLGGSYEQYF.